This T cell receptor beta chain was recorded in a study of blood T cells in healthy people across ages. Study details: The capture of about one barcoded beta molecule per two T cells was achieved by template switching.

CDR3 length: 13 amino acids. In germline, CDR1 is SGHRS, CDR2 YFSETQ. The draw of peripheral blood yielded ten milliliters from each donor. Regarding this clonotype: The antigen remains unidentified. One end of the junction is discordant with germline, which a read error may explain.

A sample-barcoded 5' primer and a J-beta primer mix were used in a second PCR of roughly 7 to 12 cycles. Unique molecular identifiers of 12 random nucleotides labeled each cDNA. Each CDR3 protein is one row after TCRdb ran MiXCR on the 5' RACE reads. This sample has hundreds of thousands of distinct CDR3 sequences; around 43% occur once, and the top ten carry 15% to 25%. Study-level results: Researchers said unsorted PBMCs prevented a conclusive naive versus antigen-experienced comparison.

The source material was blood. The receptor was derived from a man between 60 and 70 years old in good health. This rearrangement joins TRBV5-1 to TRBJ2-5; 7 positions agree with TRBD1. The CDR3 reads CASGFQGDETQYF. The DNA of the CDR3 is TGCGCCAGCGGCTTCCAGGGGGACGAGACCCAGTACTTC.